The table lists the clone carrying this T cell receptor (beta chain) with a few counts. Just one base apart from a much larger clone, this may be a read error. After constant-region reverse-primer amplification, full-length variable regions underwent semi-nested PCR with Nested Universal Primer A. MiXCR, applied by TCRdb to the 5' RACE reads, yields one record per CDR3 protein. Among 34,000 or so distinct CDR3 sequences, roughly 27% were seen once, and the ten largest hold less than 2.5%. The germline V gene has CDR1 DFQATT and CDR2 SNEGSKA (reference sequence). This CDR3 is 15 amino acids long. Treg sorting used a CD4+CD25+CD127-/low gate.

The chain is built from TRBV20-1 and TRBJ2-1; 9 nucleotides align to TRBD1. The TCR originated in a female donor with breast cancer. Input material: tumor-infiltrating Tregs sorted from the breast tumor. This chain's CDR3 is CSAWVRDRAYNGQFF. CDR3 DNA sequence: TGCAGTGCTTGGGTACGGGACAGGGCATATAATGGGCAGTTCTTC.